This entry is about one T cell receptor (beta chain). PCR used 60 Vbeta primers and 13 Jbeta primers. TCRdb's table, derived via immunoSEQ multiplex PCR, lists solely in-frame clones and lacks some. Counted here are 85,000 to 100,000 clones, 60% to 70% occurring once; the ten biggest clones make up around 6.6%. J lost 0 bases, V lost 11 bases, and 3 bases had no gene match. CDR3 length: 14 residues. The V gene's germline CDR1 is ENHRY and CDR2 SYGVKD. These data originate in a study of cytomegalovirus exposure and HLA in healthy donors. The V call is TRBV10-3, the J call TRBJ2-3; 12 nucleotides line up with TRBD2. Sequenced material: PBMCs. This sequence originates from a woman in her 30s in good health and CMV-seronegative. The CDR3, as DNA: TGTGCCTCCGGACTAGCGGGGAGCACAGATACGCAGTATTTT. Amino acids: CASGLAGSTDTQYF.